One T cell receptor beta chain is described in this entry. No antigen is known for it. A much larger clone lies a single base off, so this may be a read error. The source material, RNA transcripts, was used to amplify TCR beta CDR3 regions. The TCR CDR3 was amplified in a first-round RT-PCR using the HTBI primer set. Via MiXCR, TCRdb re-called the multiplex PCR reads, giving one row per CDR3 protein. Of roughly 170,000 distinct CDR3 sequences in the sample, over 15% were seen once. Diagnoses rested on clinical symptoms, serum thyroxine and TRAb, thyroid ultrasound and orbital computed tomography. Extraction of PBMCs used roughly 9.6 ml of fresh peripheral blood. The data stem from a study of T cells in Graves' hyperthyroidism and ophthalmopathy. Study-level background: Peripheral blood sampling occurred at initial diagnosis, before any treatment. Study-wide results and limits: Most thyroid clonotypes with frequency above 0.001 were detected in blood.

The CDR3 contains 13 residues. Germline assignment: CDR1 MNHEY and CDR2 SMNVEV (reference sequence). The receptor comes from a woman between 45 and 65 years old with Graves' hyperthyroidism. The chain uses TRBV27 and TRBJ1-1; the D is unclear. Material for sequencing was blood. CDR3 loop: CASSLKFLTETFF. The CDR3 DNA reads TGTGCCAGCAGTTTGAAGTTTCTGACTGAAACTTTCTTT.